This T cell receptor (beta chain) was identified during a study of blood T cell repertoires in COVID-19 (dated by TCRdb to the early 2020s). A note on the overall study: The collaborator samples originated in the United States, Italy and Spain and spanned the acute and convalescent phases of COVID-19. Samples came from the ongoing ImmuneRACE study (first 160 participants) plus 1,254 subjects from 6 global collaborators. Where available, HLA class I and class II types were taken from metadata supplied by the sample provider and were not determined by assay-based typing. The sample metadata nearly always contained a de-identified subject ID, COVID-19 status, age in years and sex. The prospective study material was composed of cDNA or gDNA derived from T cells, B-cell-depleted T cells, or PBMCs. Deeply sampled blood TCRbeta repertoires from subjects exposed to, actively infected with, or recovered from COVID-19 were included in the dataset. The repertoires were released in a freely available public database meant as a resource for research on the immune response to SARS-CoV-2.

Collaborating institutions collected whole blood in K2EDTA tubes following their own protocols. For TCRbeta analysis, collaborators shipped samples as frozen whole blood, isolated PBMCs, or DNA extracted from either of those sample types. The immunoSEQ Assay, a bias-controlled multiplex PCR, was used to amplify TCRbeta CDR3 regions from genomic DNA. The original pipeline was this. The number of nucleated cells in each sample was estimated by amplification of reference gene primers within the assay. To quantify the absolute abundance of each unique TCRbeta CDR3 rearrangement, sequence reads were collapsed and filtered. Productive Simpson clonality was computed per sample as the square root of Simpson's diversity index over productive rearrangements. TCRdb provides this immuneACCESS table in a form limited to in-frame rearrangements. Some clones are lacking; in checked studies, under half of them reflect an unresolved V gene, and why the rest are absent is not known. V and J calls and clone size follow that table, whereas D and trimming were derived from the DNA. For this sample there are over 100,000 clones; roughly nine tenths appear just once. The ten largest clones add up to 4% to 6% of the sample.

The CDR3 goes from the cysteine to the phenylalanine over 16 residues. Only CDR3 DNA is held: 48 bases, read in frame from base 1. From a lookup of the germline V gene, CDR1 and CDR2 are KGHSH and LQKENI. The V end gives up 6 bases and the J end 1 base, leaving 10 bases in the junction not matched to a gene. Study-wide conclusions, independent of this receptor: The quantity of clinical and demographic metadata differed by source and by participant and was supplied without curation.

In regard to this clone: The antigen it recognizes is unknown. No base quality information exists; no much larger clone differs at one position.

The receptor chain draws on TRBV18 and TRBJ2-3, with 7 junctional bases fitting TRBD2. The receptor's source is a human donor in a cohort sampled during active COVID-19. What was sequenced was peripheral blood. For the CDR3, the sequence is CASSQNVRGGTDTQYF. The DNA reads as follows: TGTGCCAGCTCTCAAAACGTCCGGGGGGGCACAGATACGCAGTATTTT.